This T cell receptor beta chain was found in a study of shared clonotypes between healthy human individuals. About this clone: Its cognate antigen is unknown.

Study-level findings and limits: Shared across several donors were around 5% of the naive CD4 clonotypes. The study found lower generation probabilities in non-shared clonotypes than in those shared by all four donors.

Trimming took off 3 bases at V and 6 bases at J, with 8 bases between the two ends. The CDR3 runs 12 residues. Germline CDR1 and CDR2: LNHDA and SQIVND (reference sequence). Across several immunoSEQ plates, the genomic DNA of each subset was split evenly. The method was immunoSEQ multiplex PCR; TCRdb's version includes in-frame clones alone and lacks a portion of them. Among just under 350,000 clones listed, about 73% were seen once. The origin of this receptor is a man under 40 in good health. Material for sequencing was memory CD4+ T cells sorted from blood. Subset meaning: CD45RA-negative fraction. V and J are TRBV19 and TRBJ1-1, with unresolved D. CDR3 bases: TGTGCCAGTAGTATCGGGCAAGCTGAAGCTTTCTTT. It translates to CASSIGQAEAFF.